This record covers a single TCR beta chain. Its antigen is as yet unknown. The record originates from a study of cytomegalovirus exposure and HLA in healthy donors. Study outcomes and limitations: The authors confirmed in vitro that three CMV-associated chains were specific for CMV antigens. The study found most TCR sequences rare, yet found some public TCRs in many donors.

The CDR3 covers 12 residues. Germline-derived CDR1 and CDR2 are SGHRS and YFSETQ. V shed 2 bases and J shed 9 bases, with 9 bases lying between them. Clones were read by immunoSEQ multiplex PCR, and TCRdb kept only the in-frame ones, dropping some. The sample includes more than 80,000 clones, about 85% of them seen just once. Sequenced input: PBMCs. V and J are TRBV5-1 and TRBJ2-1; D call uncertain. The TCR comes from a woman aged 18-29 years in good health and CMV-seropositive. CDR3 loop: CASSFQRPEQFF. As DNA, the CDR3 is TGCGCCAGCAGCTTCCAGCGTCCTGAGCAGTTCTTC.